The 3 T cell receptor beta chains given below trace back to one sample, sequenced in a study of OX40 agonist ivuxolimab in advanced cancers. Only in-frame clones appear in the TCRdb table, and some are missing; sequencing was by immunoSEQ multiplex PCR. The sample lists about 77,000 clones, roughly nine tenths occurring once. The sequencing here drew on CD4+ or CD8+ T cells sorted from blood, taken in a trial of the OX40 agonist ivuxolimab. The origin of the receptors is an adult with an advanced solid tumor such as melanoma, head and neck, liver or kidney cancer.

The chain recombines TRBV7-2 with TRBJ1-5, with 8 nucleotides matching TRBD1. Trimming removed 1 base from V and 7 bases from J; junction bases left unmatched: 15. Germline CDR1 is SGHTA and CDR2 is FQGNSA. The CDR3 covers 18 residues. The CDR3 loop reads CASSLGGRGPSMDQPQHF. In nucleotides, the CDR3 is TGTGCCAGCAGCTTAGGTGGCAGGGGGCCATCAATGGACCAGCCCCAGCATTTT.

CDR3 DNA sequence: TGCAGCGTTGATGGGACAGGGGGCGCAGACACTGAAGCTTTCTTT. This gives the protein CSVDGTGGADTEAFF. The rearrangement links TRBV29-1 to TRBJ1-1; 12 bases match TRBD1. The V gene's germline CDR1 is SQVTM and CDR2 ANQGSEA. CDR3 length equals 15 residues. Trimming cost V 3 bases and J 3 bases; bases outside gene matches: 5.

The gene calls are TRBV10-3 and TRBJ1-5; 7 nucleotides line up with TRBD1. CDR1 and CDR2 from the germline V gene are ENHRY and SYGVKD. This CDR3 has 18 amino acids. J gave up 0 bases and V 6 bases, and 14 bases lay outside the gene matches. This chain's CDR3 is CAISEGQHLHNSNQPQHF. The CDR3, as DNA: TGTGCCATCAGCGAGGGACAGCACTTACACAATAGCAATCAGCCCCAGCATTTT.